The clone carrying this T cell receptor (beta chain) showed up just a few times. Its antigen is unidentified. This sample is part of a study of T-cell memory formation after mild COVID-19. Study overall: TCR clusters mostly belonged to single donors. Study-wide points: Unconfirmed was the SARS-CoV-2 specificity of second-wave clones that peaked on day 37.

The CDR3 totals 13 residues. Germline loops: CDR1 SEHNR, CDR2 FQNEAQ (reference sequence). V was cut by 3 bases and J by 14 bases, with 16 bases left in between. Each CDR3 protein is one row after TCRdb ran MiXCR on the 5' RACE reads. The table has approximately 400,000 distinct CDR3 sequences, about a sixth seen once. The chain joins TRBV7-9 to TRBJ2-2; tentative D call: TRBD1 (7 bases). The TCR comes from a man aged 18 to 29 who had mild COVID-19 (a few samples of this study predate the infection). Cell type and time point are not known. The sample consisted of PBMCs or a T cell subset sorted from them (not recorded which). CDR3 DNA sequence: TGTGCCAGCAGCTTCTCCGGGACAGCGGGCCTGTTTTTT. As protein: CASSFSGTAGLFF.